This T cell receptor beta chain originates from a study of glioma-infiltrating T cells after dendritic cell vaccination. Study-wide context: Dendritic cell vaccine was injected intradermally three times, biweekly. Study-wide results and caveats: Higher pretreatment TIL content predicted longer progression-free time and survival.

In the case of this clone: Its antigen is not known.

The protocol was immunoSEQ multiplex PCR, while the TCRdb copy is restricted to in-frame clones and leaves out a portion. The data show fewer than 25,000 clones, 89% seen once. Regarding time point: after dendritic cell vaccination, including at tumor progression/relapse. The length of the CDR3 is 18 residues. CDR1 is MNHEY, CDR2 SMNVEV, per germline (reference sequence). With V trimmed by 7 bases and J by 1 base, 15 bases remained unmatched. The sequencing here drew on blood, taken after dendritic cell vaccination. The receptor's source is a human donor with glioblastoma. The chain recombines TRBV27 with TRBJ2-3, with 9 nucleotides matching TRBD2. CDR3 residues: CASTTSGPLAGRTDTQYF. The CDR3 nucleotides read TGTGCCAGCACCACAAGCGGGCCGCTAGCGGGGCGCACAGATACGCAGTATTTT.